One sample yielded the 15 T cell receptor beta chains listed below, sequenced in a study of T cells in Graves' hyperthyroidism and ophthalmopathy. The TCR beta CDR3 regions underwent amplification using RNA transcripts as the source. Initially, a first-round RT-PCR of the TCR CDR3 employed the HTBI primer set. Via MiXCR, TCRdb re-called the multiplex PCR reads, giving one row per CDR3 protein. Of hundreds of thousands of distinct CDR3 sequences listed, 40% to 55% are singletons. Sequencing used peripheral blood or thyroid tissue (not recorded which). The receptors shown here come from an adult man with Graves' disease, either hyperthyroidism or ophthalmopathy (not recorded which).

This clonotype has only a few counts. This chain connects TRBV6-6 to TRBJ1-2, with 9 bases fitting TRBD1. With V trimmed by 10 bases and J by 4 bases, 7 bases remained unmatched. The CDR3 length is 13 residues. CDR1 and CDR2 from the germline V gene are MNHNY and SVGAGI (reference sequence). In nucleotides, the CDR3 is TGTGCCACCGGGGACAGGGTGGTCTATGGCTACACCTTC. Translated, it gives CATGDRVVYGYTF.

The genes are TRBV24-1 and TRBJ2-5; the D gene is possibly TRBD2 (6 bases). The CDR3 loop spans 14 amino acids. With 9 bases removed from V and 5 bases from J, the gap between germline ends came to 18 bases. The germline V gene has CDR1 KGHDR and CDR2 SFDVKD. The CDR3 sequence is CATDGGGGIETQYF. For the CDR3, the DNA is TGTGCCACCGATGGGGGAGGCGGGATTGAGACCCAGTACTTC.

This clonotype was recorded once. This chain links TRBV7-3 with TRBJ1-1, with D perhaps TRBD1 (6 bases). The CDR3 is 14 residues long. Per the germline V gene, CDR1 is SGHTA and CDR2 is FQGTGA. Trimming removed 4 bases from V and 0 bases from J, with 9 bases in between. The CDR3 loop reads CASSSGAVNTEAFF. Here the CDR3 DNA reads TGTGCCAGCAGCTCAGGGGCCGTGAACACTGAAGCTTTCTTT.

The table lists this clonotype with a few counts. The CDR3 spells CASSINIRTASTEAFF. In DNA, the CDR3 is TGTGCCAGTAGTATAAATATACGGACTGCGTCCACTGAAGCTTTCTTT. The chain links TRBV19 to TRBJ1-1; D is undetermined. CDR3 size: 16 residues. CDR1 and CDR2 (germline): LNHDA, SQIVND (reference sequence). V was trimmed by 2 bases and J by 4 bases, leaving 17 bases between them.

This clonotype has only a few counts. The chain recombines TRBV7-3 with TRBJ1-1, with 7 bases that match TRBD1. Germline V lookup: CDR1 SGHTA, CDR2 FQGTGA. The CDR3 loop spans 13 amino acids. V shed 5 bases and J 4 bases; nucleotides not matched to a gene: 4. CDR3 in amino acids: CASSPTGITEAFF. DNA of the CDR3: TGTGCCAGCAGCCCGACAGGGATCACTGAAGCTTTCTTT.

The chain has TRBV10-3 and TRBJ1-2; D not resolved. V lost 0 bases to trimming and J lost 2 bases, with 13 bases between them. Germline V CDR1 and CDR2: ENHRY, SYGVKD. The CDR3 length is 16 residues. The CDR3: CAISESRPPTNYGYTF. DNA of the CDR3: TGTGCCATCAGTGAGTCCAGGCCCCCAACCAACTATGGCTACACCTTC.

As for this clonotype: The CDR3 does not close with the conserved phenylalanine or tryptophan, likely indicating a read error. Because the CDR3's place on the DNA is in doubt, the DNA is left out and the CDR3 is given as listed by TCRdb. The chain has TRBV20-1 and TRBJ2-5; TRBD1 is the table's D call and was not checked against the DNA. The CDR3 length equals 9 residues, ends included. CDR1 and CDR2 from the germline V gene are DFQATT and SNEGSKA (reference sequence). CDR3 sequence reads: CSAKDRGKY.

The CDR3 region has the DNA TGTGCCAGCAGTGTATCCCAGGACGGGGATGGCTACACCTTC. This gives the protein CASSVSQDGDGYTF. The genes are TRBV25-1 and TRBJ1-2; D gene ambiguous. V was cut by 4 bases and J by 6 bases, with 15 bases left in between. The CDR3 is made up of 14 amino acids. Germline V CDR1 and CDR2: MGHDK, SYGVNS.

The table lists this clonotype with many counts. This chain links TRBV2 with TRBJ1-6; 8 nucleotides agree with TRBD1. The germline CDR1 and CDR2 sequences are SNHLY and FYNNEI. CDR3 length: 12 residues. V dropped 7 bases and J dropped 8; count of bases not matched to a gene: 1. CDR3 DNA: TGTGCCAGCAAGACAGGGGATTCACCCCTCCACTTT. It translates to CASKTGDSPLHF.

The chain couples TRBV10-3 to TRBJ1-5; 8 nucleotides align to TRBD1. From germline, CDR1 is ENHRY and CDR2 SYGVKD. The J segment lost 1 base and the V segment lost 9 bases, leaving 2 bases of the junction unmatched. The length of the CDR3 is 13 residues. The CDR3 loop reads CAIDRGSNQPQHF. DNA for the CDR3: TGTGCCATAGACAGGGGAAGCAATCAGCCCCAGCATTTT.

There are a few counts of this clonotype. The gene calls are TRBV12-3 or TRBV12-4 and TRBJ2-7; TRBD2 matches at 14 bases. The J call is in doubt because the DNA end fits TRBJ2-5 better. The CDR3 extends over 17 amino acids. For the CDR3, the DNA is TGTGCCAGCAGCCAAGGACTAGCGGGAGGAGGGCAAGAGACCCAGTACTTC. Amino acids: CASSQGLAGGGQETQYF.

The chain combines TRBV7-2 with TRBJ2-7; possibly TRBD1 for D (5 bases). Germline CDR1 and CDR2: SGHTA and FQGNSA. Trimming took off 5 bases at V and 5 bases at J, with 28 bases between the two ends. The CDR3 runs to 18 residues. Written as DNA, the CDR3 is TGTGCCAGCAGCCTCGCTACTCCTGGGGCAGGGAAGAGCGACGAGCAGTACTTC. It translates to CASSLATPGAGKSDEQYF.

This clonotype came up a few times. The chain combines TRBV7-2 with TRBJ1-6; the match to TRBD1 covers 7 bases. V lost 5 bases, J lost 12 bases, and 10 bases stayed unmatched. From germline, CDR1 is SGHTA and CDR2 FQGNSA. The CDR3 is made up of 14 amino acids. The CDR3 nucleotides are TGTGCCAGCAGCGCTGGACAGGCGGACGGACCCCTCCACTTT. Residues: CASSAGQADGPLHF.

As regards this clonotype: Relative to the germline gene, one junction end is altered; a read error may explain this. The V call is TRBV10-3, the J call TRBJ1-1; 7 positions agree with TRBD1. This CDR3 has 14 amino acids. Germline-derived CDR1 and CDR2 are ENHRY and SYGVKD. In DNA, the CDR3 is TGCGCCATCAACCCCAGGGACAGGAACACTGAAGCTTTCTTT. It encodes CAINPRDRNTEAFF.

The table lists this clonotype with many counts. CDR3 in amino acids: CAIRAGHSNTEAFF. The CDR3 DNA reads as TGTGCCATCAGAGCGGGACATTCGAACACTGAAGCTTTCTTT. The chain joins TRBV10-3 to TRBJ1-1; TRBD1 might be the D (6 bases). This CDR3 is built from 14 residues. Trimming left V 6 bases short and J 1 base short, with 12 bases between. Germline-derived CDR1 and CDR2 are ENHRY and SYGVKD.